The clone carrying this T cell receptor (beta chain) was seen once. Its specificity is not known. Data came from immunoSEQ multiplex PCR; TCRdb stores just in-frame clones and leaves some out. The sample lists some 2.1 million clones, just over 90% occurring once. Germline loops: CDR1 SGHVS, CDR2 FNYEAQ. The J segment lost 6 bases and the V segment lost 6 bases, leaving 4 bases of the junction unmatched. This CDR3 is 13 amino acids long. The sample comes from a study of shared clonotypes between healthy human individuals. Study outcomes and limitations: Rarefaction exposed incomplete sorted-subset sequencing despite large depth.

Naive CD8 populations comprised CD45RO-negative cells positively selected for CCR7, excluding terminally differentiated effector memory CD45RA+ cells. The origin of this receptor is a man between 18 and 29 years old in good health. Some clones in this sample may be carry-over from other donors' samples. Sequences were obtained from naive CD8+ T cells from PBMCs. V and J are TRBV7-6 and TRBJ2-7, with 11 bases matching TRBD2. CDR3 nucleotides: TGTGCCAGCAGGGTAGGGACTAGCGGCGAGCAGTACTTC. Residues: CASRVGTSGEQYF.